The present T cell receptor (beta chain) was sequenced within a study of shared clonotypes between healthy human individuals. As concerns this clone: Its antigen is as yet unknown.

Repertoires were generated with immunoSEQ multiplex PCR, while TCRdb's copy carries only in-frame clones and drops some. The table shows approximately 1,000,000 clones, with approximately 78% occurring only once. The CDR3 extends over 14 amino acids. Germline assignment: CDR1 GTSNPN and CDR2 SVGIG (reference sequence). V lost 3 bases and J 8 bases, leaving 20 bases between the germline ends. The study, taken as a whole, reports: For sorted subsets, rarefaction showed incomplete sequencing despite large depth.

The clonotype was recovered from a man aged 18 to 35 in good health. Some clones in this sample may be carry-over from other donors' samples. Input material: memory CD4+ T cells from PBMCs. The subset: CD45RA-negative fraction. The rearrangement joins TRBV30 to TRBJ2-7; possibly TRBD1 for D (5 bases). The chain's CDR3 is CAWRTPGAGKKQYF. In nucleotides, the CDR3 is TGTGCCTGGAGGACTCCTGGGGCTGGAAAGAAGCAGTACTTC.